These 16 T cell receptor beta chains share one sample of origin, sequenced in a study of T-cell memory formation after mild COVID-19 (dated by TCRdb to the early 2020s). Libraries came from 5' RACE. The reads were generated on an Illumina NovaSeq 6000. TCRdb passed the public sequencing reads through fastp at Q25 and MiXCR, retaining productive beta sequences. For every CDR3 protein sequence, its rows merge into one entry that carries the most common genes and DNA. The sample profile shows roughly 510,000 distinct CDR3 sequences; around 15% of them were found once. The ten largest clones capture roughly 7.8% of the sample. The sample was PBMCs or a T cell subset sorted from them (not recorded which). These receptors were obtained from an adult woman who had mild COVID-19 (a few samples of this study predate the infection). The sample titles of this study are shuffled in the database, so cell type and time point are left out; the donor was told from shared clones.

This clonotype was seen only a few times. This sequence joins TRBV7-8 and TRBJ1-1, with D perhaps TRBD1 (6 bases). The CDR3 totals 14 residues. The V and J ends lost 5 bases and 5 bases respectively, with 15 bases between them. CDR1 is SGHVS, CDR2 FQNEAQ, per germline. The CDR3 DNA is TGTGCCAGCAGCACCCAGGGGCTGGGGACTGAAGCTTTCTTT. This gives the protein CASSTQGLGTEAFF.

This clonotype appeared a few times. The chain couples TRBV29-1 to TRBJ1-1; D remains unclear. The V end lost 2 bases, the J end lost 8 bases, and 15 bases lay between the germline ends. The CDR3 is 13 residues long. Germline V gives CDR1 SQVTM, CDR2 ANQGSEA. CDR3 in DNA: TGCAGCGTTGAAAGGCCAGGCACCAGGGAAGCTTTCTTT. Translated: CSVERPGTREAFF.

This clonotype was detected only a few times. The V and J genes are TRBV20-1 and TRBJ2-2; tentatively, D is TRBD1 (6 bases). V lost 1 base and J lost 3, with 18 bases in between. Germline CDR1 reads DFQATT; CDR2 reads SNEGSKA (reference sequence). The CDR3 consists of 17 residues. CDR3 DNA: TGCAGTGCTAGAGGGGGGTACAGGGTCTTGGACACCGGGGAGCTGTTTTTT. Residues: CSARGGYRVLDTGELFF.

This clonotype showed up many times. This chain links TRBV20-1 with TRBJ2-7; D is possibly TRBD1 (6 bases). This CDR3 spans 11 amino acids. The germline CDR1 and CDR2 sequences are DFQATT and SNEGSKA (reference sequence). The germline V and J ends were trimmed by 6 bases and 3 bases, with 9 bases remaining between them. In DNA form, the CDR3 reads TGCAGTGCCGGACAGTTCTACGAGCAGTACTTC. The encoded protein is CSAGQFYEQYF.

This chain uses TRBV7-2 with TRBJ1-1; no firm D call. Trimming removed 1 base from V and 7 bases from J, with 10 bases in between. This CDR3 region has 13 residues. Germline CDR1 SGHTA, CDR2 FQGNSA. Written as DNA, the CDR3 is TGTGCCAGCAGCTTAGGGGTACACCGTGAAGCTTTCTTT. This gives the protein CASSLGVHREAFF.

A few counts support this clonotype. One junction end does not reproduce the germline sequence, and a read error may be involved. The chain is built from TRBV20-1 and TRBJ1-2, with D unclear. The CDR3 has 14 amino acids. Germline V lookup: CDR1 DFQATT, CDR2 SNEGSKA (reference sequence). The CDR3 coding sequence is TGCAGTGCTGCGCAGACCCCGGTCTCCGCCAGCGAACCCTTC. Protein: CSAAQTPVSASEPF.

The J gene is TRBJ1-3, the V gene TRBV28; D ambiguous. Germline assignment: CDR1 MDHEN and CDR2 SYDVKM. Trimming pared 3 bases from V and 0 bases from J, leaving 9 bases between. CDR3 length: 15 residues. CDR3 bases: TGTGCCAGCAGTTTGGGCGGAAACTCTGGAAACACCATATATTTT. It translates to CASSLGGNSGNTIYF.

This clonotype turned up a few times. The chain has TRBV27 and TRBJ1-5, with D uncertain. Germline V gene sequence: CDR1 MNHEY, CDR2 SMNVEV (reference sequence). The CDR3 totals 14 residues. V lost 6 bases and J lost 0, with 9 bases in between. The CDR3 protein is CASRGRISNQPQHF. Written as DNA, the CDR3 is TGTGCCAGCAGAGGACGGATTAGCAATCAGCCCCAGCATTTT.

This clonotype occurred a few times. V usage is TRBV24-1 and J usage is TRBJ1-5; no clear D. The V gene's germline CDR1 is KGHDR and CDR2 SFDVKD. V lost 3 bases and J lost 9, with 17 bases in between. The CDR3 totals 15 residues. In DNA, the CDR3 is TGTGCCACCAGTGATCCCGGGAAACCCTCATCGCCCCAGCATTTT. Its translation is CATSDPGKPSSPQHF.

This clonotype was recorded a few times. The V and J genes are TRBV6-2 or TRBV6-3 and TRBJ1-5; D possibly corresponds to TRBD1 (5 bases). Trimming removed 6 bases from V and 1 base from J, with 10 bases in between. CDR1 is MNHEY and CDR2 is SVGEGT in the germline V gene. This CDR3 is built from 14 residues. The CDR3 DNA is TGTGCCAGCAGGGCAGGGTCCAGCAATCAGCCCCAGCATTTT. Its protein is CASRAGSSNQPQHF.

The CDR3 DNA is TGTGCCAGCAGCTTTAGCGGGGTTGGGACCGGGGAGCTGTTTTTT. It yields the protein CASSFSGVGTGELFF. The rearrangement joins TRBV7-6 to TRBJ2-2; TRBD2 matches at 8 bases. CDR3 length equals 15 residues. In germline, CDR1 is SGHVS, CDR2 FNYEAQ. J gave up 5 bases and V 3 bases, and 5 bases lay outside the gene matches.

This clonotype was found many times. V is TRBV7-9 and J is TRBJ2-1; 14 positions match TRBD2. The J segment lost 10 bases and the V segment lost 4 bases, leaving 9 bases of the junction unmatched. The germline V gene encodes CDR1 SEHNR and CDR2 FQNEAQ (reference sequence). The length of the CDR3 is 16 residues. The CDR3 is CASSSGTSGSSWEQFF. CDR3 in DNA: TGTGCCAGCAGCTCGGGGACTAGCGGGAGTTCTTGGGAGCAGTTCTTC.

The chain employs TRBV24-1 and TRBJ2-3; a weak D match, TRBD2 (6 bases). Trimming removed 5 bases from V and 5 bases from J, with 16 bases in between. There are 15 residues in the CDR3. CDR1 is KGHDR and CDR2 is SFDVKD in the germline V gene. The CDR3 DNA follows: TGTGCCACCAGTGTTGGGGGAGGAGGACAAGATACGCAGTATTTT. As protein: CATSVGGGGQDTQYF.

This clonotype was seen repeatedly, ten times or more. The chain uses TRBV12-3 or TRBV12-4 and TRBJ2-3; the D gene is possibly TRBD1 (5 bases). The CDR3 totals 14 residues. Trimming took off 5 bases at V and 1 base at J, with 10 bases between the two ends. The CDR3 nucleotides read TGTGCCAGCAGTCTCCTAGGGGGCACAGATACGCAGTATTTT. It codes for CASSLLGGTDTQYF.

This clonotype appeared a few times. This CDR3 is CSAPDRANTEAFF. Here the CDR3 DNA reads TGCAGTGCTCCCGACAGGGCGAACACTGAAGCTTTCTTT. V and J are TRBV20-1 and TRBJ1-1; TRBD1 aligns across 7 bases. V trimming: 5 bases; J trimming: 1 base; junction bases outside the gene matches: 4. The V gene's germline CDR1 is DFQATT and CDR2 SNEGSKA (reference sequence). CDR3 length: 13 residues.

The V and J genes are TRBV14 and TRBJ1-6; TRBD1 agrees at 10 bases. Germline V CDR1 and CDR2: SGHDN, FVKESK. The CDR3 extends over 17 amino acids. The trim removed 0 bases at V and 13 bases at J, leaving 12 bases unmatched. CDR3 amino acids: CASSQDLGTGARVPLHF. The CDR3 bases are TGTGCCAGCAGCCAAGATCTGGGGACAGGGGCTAGAGTCCCCCTCCACTTT.